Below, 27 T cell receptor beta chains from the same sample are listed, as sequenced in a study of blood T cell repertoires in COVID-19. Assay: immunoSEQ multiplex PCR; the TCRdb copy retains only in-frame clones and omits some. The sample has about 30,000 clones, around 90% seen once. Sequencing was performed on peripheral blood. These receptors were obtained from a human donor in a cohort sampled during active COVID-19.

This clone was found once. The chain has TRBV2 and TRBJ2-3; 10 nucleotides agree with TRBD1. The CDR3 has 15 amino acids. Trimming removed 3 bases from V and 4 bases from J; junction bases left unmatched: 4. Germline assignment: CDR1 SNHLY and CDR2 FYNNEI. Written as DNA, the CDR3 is TGTGCCAGCAGTGAGACAGGGGGCGGCGCAGATACGCAGTATTTT. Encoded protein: CASSETGGGADTQYF. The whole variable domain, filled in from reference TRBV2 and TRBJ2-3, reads EPEVTQTPSHQVTQMGQEVILRCVPISNHLYFYWYRQILGQKVEFLVSFYNNEISEKSEIFDDQFSVERPDGSNFTLKIRSTKLEDSAMYFCASSETGGGADTQYFGPGTRLTVL.

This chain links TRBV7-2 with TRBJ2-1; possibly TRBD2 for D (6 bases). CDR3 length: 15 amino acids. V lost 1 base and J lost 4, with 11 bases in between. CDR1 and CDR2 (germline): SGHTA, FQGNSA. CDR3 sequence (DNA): TGTGCCAGCAGCTTAGGTCTAGCGAGTTACAATGAGCAGTTCTTC. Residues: CASSLGLASYNEQFF.

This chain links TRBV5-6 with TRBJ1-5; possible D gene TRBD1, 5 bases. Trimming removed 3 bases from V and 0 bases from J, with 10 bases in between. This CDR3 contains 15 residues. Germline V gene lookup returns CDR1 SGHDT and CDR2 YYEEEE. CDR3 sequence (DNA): TGTGCCAGCAGCTATACCGGGGGTAGCAATCAGCCCCAGCATTTT. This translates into CASSYTGGSNQPQHF. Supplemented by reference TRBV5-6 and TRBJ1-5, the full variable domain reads DAGVTQSPTHLIKTRGQQVTLRCSPKSGHDTVSWYQQALGQGPQFIFQYYEEEERQRGNFPDRFSGHQFPNYSSELNVNALLLGDSALYLCASSYTGGSNQPQHFGDGTRLSIL.

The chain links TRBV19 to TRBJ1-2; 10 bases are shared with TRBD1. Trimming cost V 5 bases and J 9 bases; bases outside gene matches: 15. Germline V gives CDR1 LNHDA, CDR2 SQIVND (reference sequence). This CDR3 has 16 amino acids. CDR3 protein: CASSLSRDRGPRSYTF. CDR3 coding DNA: TGTGCCAGTAGTCTTAGTCGGGACAGGGGCCCGCGTAGCTACACCTTC.

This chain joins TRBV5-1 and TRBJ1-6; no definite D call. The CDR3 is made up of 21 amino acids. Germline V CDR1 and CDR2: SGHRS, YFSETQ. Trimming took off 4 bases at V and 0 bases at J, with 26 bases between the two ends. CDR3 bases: TGCGCCAGCAGCAATGTCCCAGGTAAGACCTTACTTAGCTCCTATAATTCACCCCTCCACTTT. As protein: CASSNVPGKTLLSSYNSPLHF. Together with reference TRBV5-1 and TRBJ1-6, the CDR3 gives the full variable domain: KAGVTQTPRYLIKTRGQQVTLSCSPISGHRSVSWYQQTPGQGLQFLFEYFSETQRNKGNFPGRFSGRQFSNSRSEMNVSTLELGDSALYLCASSNVPGKTLLSSYNSPLHFGNGTRLTVT.

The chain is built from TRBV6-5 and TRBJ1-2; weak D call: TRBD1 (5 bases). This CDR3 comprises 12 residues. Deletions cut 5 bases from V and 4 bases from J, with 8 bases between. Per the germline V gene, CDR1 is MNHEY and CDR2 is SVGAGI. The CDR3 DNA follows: TGTGCCAGCAGTCGCGACAGCTATGGCTACACCTTC. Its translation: CASSRDSYGYTF.

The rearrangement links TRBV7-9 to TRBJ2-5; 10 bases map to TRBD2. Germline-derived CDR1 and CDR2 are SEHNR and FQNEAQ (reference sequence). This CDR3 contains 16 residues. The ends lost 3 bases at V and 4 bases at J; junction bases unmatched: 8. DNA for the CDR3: TGTGCCAGCAGCTTCGAAGCGGGGGGGCCGTTAGAGACCCAGTACTTC. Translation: CASSFEAGGPLETQYF.

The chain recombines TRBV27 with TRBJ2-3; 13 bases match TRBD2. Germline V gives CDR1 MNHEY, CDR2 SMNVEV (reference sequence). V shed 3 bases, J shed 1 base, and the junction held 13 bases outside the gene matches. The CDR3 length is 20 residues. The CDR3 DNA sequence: TGTGCCAGCAGTTTTAGGCTAGGACTAGCGGGAGAAGGAGGCACAGATACGCAGTATTTT. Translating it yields CASSFRLGLAGEGGTDTQYF.

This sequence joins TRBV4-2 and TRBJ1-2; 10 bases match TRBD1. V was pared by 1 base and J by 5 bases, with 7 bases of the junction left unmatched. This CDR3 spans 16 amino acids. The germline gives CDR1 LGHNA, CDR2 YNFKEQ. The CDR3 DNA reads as TGTGCCAGCAGCCAAGGCAGGGGACAGGGGACTTATGGCTACACCTTC. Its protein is CASSQGRGQGTYGYTF.

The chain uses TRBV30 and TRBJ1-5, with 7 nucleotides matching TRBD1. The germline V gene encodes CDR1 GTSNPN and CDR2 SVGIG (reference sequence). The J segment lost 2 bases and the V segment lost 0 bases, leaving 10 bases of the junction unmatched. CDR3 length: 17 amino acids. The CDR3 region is CAWSVGQYVSGNQPQHF. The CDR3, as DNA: TGTGCCTGGAGTGTGGGACAGTATGTTTCAGGCAATCAGCCCCAGCATTTT.

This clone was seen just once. The CDR3 protein is CASSQPNSGQFF. As DNA, the CDR3 is TGTGCCAGCTCACAACCCAACAGCGGGCAGTTCTTC. The V and J genes are TRBV18 and TRBJ2-1, with a weak D call TRBD2 (5 bases). CDR3 length: 12 amino acids. The V end lost 4 bases, the J end lost 12 bases, and 13 bases lay between the germline ends. Germline V CDR1 and CDR2: KGHSH, LQKENI.

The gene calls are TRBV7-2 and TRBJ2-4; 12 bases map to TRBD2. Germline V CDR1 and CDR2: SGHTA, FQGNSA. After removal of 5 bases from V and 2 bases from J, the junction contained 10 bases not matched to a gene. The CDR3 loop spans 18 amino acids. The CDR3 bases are TGTGCCAGCAGCCAAAACATACTAGCGGGAGGACCCAAAAACATTCAGTACTTC. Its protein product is CASSQNILAGGPKNIQYF.

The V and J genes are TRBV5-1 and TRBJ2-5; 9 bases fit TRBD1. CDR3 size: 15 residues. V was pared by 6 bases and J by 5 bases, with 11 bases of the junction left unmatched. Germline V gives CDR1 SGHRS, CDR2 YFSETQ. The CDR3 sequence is CASTSGQGSGETQYF. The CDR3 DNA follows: TGCGCCAGCACTTCGGGACAGGGCTCGGGGGAGACCCAGTACTTC.

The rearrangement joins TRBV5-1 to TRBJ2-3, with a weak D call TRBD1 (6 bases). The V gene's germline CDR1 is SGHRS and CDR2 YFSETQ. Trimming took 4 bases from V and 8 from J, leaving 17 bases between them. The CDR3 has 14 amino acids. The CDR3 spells CASSPGQGPSTQYF. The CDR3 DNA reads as TGCGCCAGCAGCCCGGGACAAGGACCGAGTACGCAGTATTTT.

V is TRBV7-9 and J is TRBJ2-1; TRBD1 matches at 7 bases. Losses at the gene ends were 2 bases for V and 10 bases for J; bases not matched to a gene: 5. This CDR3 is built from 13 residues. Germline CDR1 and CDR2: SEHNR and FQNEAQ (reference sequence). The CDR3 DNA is TGTGCCAGCAGCTTAAGGGGGCGGCAGGAGCAGTTCTTC. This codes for CASSLRGRQEQFF.

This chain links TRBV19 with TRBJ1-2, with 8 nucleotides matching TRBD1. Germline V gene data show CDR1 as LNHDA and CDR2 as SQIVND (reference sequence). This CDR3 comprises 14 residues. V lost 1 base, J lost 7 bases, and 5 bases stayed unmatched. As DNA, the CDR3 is TGTGCCAGTAGTATAGGAGGACAGGGCGGTGGCTACACCTTC. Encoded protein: CASSIGGQGGGYTF.

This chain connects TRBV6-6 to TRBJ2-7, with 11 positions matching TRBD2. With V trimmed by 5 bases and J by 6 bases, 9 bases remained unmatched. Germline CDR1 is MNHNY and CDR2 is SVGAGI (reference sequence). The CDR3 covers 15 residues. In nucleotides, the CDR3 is TGTGCCAGCAGTCGATCCGGGACTAGCGGATCCGAGCAGTACTTC. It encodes CASSRSGTSGSEQYF.

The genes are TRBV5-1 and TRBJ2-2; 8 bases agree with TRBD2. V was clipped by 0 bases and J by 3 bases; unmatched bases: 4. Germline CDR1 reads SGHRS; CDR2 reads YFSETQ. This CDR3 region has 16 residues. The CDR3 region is CASSLERGQDTGELFF. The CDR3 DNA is TGCGCCAGCAGCTTGGAGCGGGGGCAGGACACCGGGGAGCTGTTTTTT.

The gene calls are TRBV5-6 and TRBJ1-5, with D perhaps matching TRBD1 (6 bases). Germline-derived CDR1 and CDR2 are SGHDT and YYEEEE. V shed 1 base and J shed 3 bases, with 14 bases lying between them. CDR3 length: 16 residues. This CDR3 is CASSLKDRINNQPQHF. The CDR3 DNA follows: TGTGCCAGCAGCTTGAAAGACAGGATAAACAATCAGCCCCAGCATTTT.

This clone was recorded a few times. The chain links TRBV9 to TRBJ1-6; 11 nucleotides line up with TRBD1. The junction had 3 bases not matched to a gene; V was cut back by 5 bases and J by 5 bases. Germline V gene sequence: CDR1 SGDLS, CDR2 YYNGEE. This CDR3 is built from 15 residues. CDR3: CASRMGQGDNSPLHF. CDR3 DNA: TGTGCCAGCAGGATGGGACAGGGGGATAATTCACCCCTCCACTTT.

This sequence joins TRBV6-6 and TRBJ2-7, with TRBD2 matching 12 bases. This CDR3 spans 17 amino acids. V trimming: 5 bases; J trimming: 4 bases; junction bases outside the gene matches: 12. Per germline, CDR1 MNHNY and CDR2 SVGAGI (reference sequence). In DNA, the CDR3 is TGTGCCAGCAGTCCAGACTTACCTAGCGGGAGGGGATACGAGCAGTACTTC. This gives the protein CASSPDLPSGRGYEQYF.

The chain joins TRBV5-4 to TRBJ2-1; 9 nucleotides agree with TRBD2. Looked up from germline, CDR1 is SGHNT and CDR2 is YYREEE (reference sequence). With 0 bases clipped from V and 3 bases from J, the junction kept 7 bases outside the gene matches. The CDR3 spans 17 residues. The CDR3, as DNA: TGTGCCAGCAGCTTGGAGGCTAGCGGGGTAATCTACAATGAGCAGTTCTTC. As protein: CASSLEASGVIYNEQFF.

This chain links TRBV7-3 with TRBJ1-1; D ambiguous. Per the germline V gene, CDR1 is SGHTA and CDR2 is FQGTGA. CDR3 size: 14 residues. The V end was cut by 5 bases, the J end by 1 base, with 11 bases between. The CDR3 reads CASSLTHSNTEAFF. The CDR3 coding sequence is TGTGCCAGCAGCCTGACACACTCGAACACTGAAGCTTTCTTT.

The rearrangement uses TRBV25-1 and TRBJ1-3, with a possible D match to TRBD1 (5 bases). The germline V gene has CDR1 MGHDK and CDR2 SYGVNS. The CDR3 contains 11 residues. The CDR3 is CGGGSGNTIYF. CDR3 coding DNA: TGTGGCGGGGGCTCTGGAAACACCATATATTTT.

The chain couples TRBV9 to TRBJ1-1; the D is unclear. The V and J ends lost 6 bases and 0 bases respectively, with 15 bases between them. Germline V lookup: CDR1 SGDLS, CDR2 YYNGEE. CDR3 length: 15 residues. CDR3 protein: CASNPAQTLNTEAFF. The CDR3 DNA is TGTGCCAGCAACCCCGCACAGACATTGAACACTGAAGCTTTCTTT.

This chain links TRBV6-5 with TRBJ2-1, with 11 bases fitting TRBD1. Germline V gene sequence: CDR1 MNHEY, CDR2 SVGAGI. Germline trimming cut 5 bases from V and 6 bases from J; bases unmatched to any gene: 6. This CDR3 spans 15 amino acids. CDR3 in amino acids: CASSKTGTGGNEQFF. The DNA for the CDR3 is TGTGCCAGCAGTAAAACCGGGACAGGGGGCAATGAGCAGTTCTTC.

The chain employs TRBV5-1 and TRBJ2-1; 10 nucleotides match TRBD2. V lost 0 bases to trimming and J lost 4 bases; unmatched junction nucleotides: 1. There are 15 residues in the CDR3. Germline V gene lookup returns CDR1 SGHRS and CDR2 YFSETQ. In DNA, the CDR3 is TGCGCCAGCAGCTTGGAACTAGCGGGGTACAATGAGCAGTTCTTC. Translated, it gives CASSLELAGYNEQFF. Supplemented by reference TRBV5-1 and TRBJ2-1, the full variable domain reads KAGVTQTPRYLIKTRGQQVTLSCSPISGHRSVSWYQQTPGQGLQFLFEYFSETQRNKGNFPGRFSGRQFSNSRSEMNVSTLELGDSALYLCASSLELAGYNEQFFGPGTRLTVL.